Presented here are 28 T cell receptor beta chains from one specimen sequenced in a study of T cells in localized non-small cell lung cancer. Clones were read by immunoSEQ multiplex PCR, and TCRdb kept only the in-frame ones, dropping some. The sample lists about 22,000 clones, approximately 91% occurring once. Sequences were derived from PBMCs, sampled before any cancer treatment. The receptor set was obtained from a man between 40 and 69 years old with stage II squamous cell lung carcinoma.

The chain combines TRBV28 with TRBJ2-2; the D is unclear. The CDR3 totals 15 residues. V lost 8 bases and J 0 bases, leaving 13 bases between the germline ends. Germline loops: CDR1 MDHEN, CDR2 SYDVKM. In DNA, the CDR3 is TGTGCCAGCGCCCGGCCCGTTTCGAACACCGGGGAGCTGTTTTTT. It encodes CASARPVSNTGELFF.

This clone has a single count. This chain uses TRBV13 with TRBJ1-1; D gene uncertain. V lost 0 bases and J 1 base, leaving 3 bases between the germline ends. The germline V gene has CDR1 PRHDT and CDR2 FYEKMQ (reference sequence). The CDR3 is 13 amino acids. This CDR3 is CASSLGQNTEAFF. CDR3 nucleotides: TGTGCCAGCAGCTTAGGACAGAACACTGAAGCTTTCTTT.

The chain combines TRBV6-1 with TRBJ1-3, with 8 bases aligning to TRBD1. Germline CDR1 MNHNS, CDR2 SASEGT. The J segment lost 4 bases and the V segment lost 7 bases, leaving 9 bases of the junction unmatched. This CDR3 spans 15 amino acids. CDR3 residues: CASKLTGGLGNTIYF. The CDR3 nucleotides read TGTGCCAGCAAATTAACAGGGGGATTAGGAAACACCATATATTTT.

The chain couples TRBV28 to TRBJ1-1; 8 bases line up with TRBD1. The CDR3 totals 12 residues. J gave up 7 bases and V 5 bases, and 3 bases lay outside the gene matches. The germline V gene encodes CDR1 MDHEN and CDR2 SYDVKM. Here the CDR3 DNA reads TGTGCCAGCAGTCTCGACAGGGGTGAAGCTTTCTTT. Amino acids: CASSLDRGEAFF.

This clone was detected only once. This sequence joins TRBV5-1 and TRBJ1-2; possible D gene TRBD1, 5 bases. The V gene's germline CDR1 is SGHRS and CDR2 YFSETQ. The ends were cut back, 5 bases at V and 6 bases at J, with 23 bases in the middle. This CDR3 is built from 16 residues. CDR3 coding DNA: TGCGCCAGCAGGGAGACCCCCAACGGGGCGTCCGATGGCTACACCTTC. Translation: CASRETPNGASDGYTF.

The rearrangement joins TRBV27 to TRBJ2-1; 8 positions agree with TRBD2. Losses at the gene ends were 8 bases for V and 11 bases for J; bases not matched to a gene: 14. From germline, CDR1 is MNHEY and CDR2 SMNVEV (reference sequence). This CDR3 contains 14 residues. CDR3 in DNA: TGTGCCAGCGGCTCGGGACTAGACCCCGGTAAGCAGTTCTTC. Amino acid sequence: CASGSGLDPGKQFF.

The chain combines TRBV4-3 with TRBJ2-7, with a weak D call TRBD1 (5 bases). The length of the CDR3 is 13 residues. CDR1 and CDR2 from the germline V gene are LGHNA and YSLEER. Trimming shortened V by 1 base and J by 6 bases, and 10 bases separated the two germline ends. The CDR3 sequence is CASSQARASEQYF. Written as DNA, the CDR3 is TGCGCCAGCAGCCAAGCCAGGGCCTCCGAGCAGTACTTC.

As to this clone: The junction differs from germline at one of its ends, possibly a read error. V usage is TRBV11-2 and J usage is TRBJ2-1; D is undetermined. The CDR3 is 14 amino acids. In germline, CDR1 is SGHAT, CDR2 FQNNGV. CDR3 in DNA: TGTGCCAACAGCTTAGGAACTACTGGCGATGAGCAGTTCTTC. This translates into CANSLGTTGDEQFF.

This clone has just one count. The V gene is TRBV6-5, the J gene TRBJ2-1; 7 nucleotides line up with TRBD1. Germline CDR1 MNHEY, CDR2 SVGAGI. This CDR3 spans 15 amino acids. J was trimmed by 10 bases and V by 5 bases; bases with no gene match: 14. Written as DNA, the CDR3 is TGTGCCAGCAGTAGATCCGGGACAGTGGATGTCGAGCAGTTCTTC. Translation gives CASSRSGTVDVEQFF.

The chain combines TRBV29-1 with TRBJ2-3; D remains unclear. Deletions cut 8 bases from V and 3 bases from J, with 9 bases between. The V gene's germline CDR1 is SQVTM and CDR2 ANQGSEA. The CDR3 spans 11 residues. The CDR3 sequence: CSSRLTDTQYF. In nucleotides, the CDR3 is TGCAGCTCTCGCCTGACAGATACGCAGTATTTT.

This clone was found once. The rearrangement joins TRBV2 to TRBJ1-4; D not certain. The CDR3 has 14 residues. Per the germline V gene, CDR1 is SNHLY and CDR2 is FYNNEI. The V and J ends lost 5 bases and 0 bases respectively, with 7 bases between them. The CDR3 loop reads CASSSPATNEKLFF. In DNA form, the CDR3 reads TGTGCCAGCAGTTCACCCGCAACTAATGAAAAACTGTTTTTT.

The chain couples TRBV7-6 to TRBJ1-2, with D possibly being TRBD1 (5 bases). This CDR3 region has 18 residues. V was shortened by 5 bases and J by 4 bases, with 26 bases between the two germline ends. CDR1 and CDR2 (germline): SGHVS, FNYEAQ. The CDR3 DNA sequence: TGTGCCAGCAGCCGGGAGACCCCCCCGCGGGGGGAAGCCTATGGCTACACCTTC. Encoded protein: CASSRETPPRGEAYGYTF.

In this sample, this clone turned up once. The rearrangement links TRBV10-1 to TRBJ2-3, with 9 bases lining up with TRBD2. Germline assignment: CDR1 WNHNN and CDR2 SYGVQD (reference sequence). The V segment lost 0 bases and the J segment 4 bases; nucleotides outside the gene matches: 2. This CDR3 region has 15 residues. The CDR3 spells CASSESVAGADTQYF. In DNA form, the CDR3 reads TGCGCCAGCAGTGAGTCAGTAGCGGGGGCAGATACGCAGTATTTT.

This clone was picked up a small number of times. The rearrangement links TRBV27 to TRBJ2-3; the D gene is possibly TRBD1 (5 bases). Germline V lookup: CDR1 MNHEY, CDR2 SMNVEV (reference sequence). Trimming left V 7 bases short and J 2 bases short, with 16 bases between. The CDR3 totals 15 residues. The CDR3 nucleotides are TGTGCCAGCATCTTGTCGCCAGGGTCCACAGATACGCAGTATTTT. Its protein product is CASILSPGSTDTQYF.

This chain joins TRBV11-2 and TRBJ2-6; TRBD1 matches 7 bases. This CDR3 region has 12 residues. In germline, CDR1 is SGHAT, CDR2 FQNNGV. In nucleotides, the CDR3 is TGTGCTACAGGGGCCGGGGCCAACGTCCTGACTTTC. Protein: CATGAGANVLTF.

The chain carries TRBV7-9 and TRBJ2-5; TRBD2 might be the D (5 bases). Per germline, CDR1 SEHNR and CDR2 FQNEAQ (reference sequence). V lost 0 bases and J 4 bases, leaving 12 bases between the germline ends. The CDR3 sequence is 15 residues long. This chain's CDR3 is CASSLASGSAETQYF. The CDR3, as DNA: TGTGCCAGCAGCTTAGCGTCGGGGTCCGCAGAGACCCAGTACTTC.

The rearrangement uses TRBV28 and TRBJ2-1; D is unresolved. V was clipped by 3 bases and J by 9 bases, with 21 bases between them. The germline V gene encodes CDR1 MDHEN and CDR2 SYDVKM. The CDR3 contains 16 residues. The CDR3 nucleotides are TGTGCCAGCAGTTTCCCCGAGAGGACCCCCCTCAGTGAGCAGTTCTTC. It yields the protein CASSFPERTPLSEQFF.

The chain recombines TRBV30 with TRBJ1-6; D ambiguous. Trimming took off 1 base at V and 5 bases at J, with 6 bases between the two ends. This CDR3 region has 13 residues. CDR1 and CDR2 (germline): GTSNPN, SVGIG (reference sequence). The CDR3 reads CAWSEVHNSPLHF. The CDR3 nucleotides read TGTGCCTGGAGTGAAGTCCATAATTCACCCCTCCACTTT.

The V and J genes are TRBV11-2 and TRBJ2-3; 7 bases are a match to TRBD2. Germline CDR1 is SGHAT and CDR2 is FQNNGV. V lost 6 bases, J lost 0 bases, and 3 bases stayed unmatched. This CDR3 spans 14 amino acids. DNA of the CDR3: TGTGCCAGCAGATTTAGCGGGAGCACAGATACGCAGTATTTT. It specifies CASRFSGSTDTQYF.

The J gene is TRBJ2-2, the V gene TRBV10-1; 11 nucleotides line up with TRBD2. Trimming removed 9 bases from V and 5 bases from J; junction bases left unmatched: 11. CDR1 and CDR2 from the germline V gene are WNHNN and SYGVQD (reference sequence). The length of the CDR3 is 16 residues. The CDR3 here is CASQARTSGRTGELFF. The CDR3 bases are TGCGCCAGTCAGGCCCGGACTAGCGGGCGAACCGGGGAGCTGTTTTTT.

This chain connects TRBV6-1 to TRBJ2-3; TRBD2 agrees at 7 bases. The CDR3 spans 15 residues. CDR1 and CDR2 (germline): MNHNS, SASEGT. J was trimmed by 7 bases and V by 8 bases; bases with no gene match: 15. The CDR3 bases are TGTGCCAGCTTTGACCAAGGCGGGAGCGCGAATACGCAGTATTTT. Encoded protein: CASFDQGGSANTQYF.

The V gene is TRBV27, the J gene TRBJ1-1, with TRBD1 matching over 9 bases. CDR1 is MNHEY, CDR2 SMNVEV, per germline (reference sequence). The ends lost 5 bases at V and 2 bases at J; junction bases unmatched: 9. The CDR3 runs 16 residues. CDR3 bases: TGTGCCAGCAGTCCGATGGACAGGGGAGGAAACACTGAAGCTTTCTTT. It translates to CASSPMDRGGNTEAFF.

This chain uses TRBV6-6 with TRBJ2-7, with D tentatively TRBD1 (6 bases). V lost 3 bases to trimming and J lost 6 bases, with 15 bases between them. Germline V gives CDR1 MNHNY, CDR2 SVGAGI (reference sequence). There are 14 residues in the CDR3. As DNA, the CDR3 is TGTGCCAGCAGTTATTTGGGGGCGGTAGGCGAGCAGTACTTC. Translating it yields CASSYLGAVGEQYF.

The gene calls are TRBV16 and TRBJ2-7, with D possibly TRBD2 on 6 matching bases. CDR1 is KGHSY, CDR2 FQNENV, per germline. V was trimmed by 1 base and J by 4 bases, leaving 11 bases between them. The CDR3 sequence is 14 residues long. This CDR3 reads CASSQWASVYEQYF. CDR3 in DNA: TGTGCCAGCAGCCAATGGGCTAGCGTGTACGAGCAGTACTTC.

The chain couples TRBV10-3 to TRBJ1-1; 8 bases are shared with TRBD1. The CDR3 runs to 14 residues. V was clipped by 6 bases and J by 3 bases; unmatched bases: 6. Germline CDR1 reads ENHRY; CDR2 reads SYGVKD. The CDR3 loop reads CAIRQGVKDTEAFF. The CDR3 region has the DNA TGTGCCATCAGACAGGGGGTTAAGGACACTGAAGCTTTCTTT.

This clone was counted between two and nine times. This chain uses TRBV15 with TRBJ2-7, with D perhaps TRBD1 (5 bases). The ends were cut back, 0 bases at V and 7 bases at J, with 16 bases in the middle. The length of the CDR3 is 15 residues. The germline V gene encodes CDR1 LNHNV and CDR2 YYDKDF (reference sequence). This CDR3 reads CATSRDQVGLGEQYF. For the CDR3, the DNA is TGTGCCACCAGCAGAGATCAGGTGGGGCTGGGAGAGCAGTACTTC. Drawing the rest from reference TRBV15 and TRBJ2-7, the complete variable domain is DAMVIQNPRYQVTQFGKPVTLSCSQTLNHNVMYWYQQKSSQAPKLLFHYYDKDFNNEADTPDNFQSRRPNTSFCFLDIRSPGLGDTAMYLCATSRDQVGLGEQYFGPGTRLTVT.

The V and J genes are TRBV21-1 and TRBJ1-5. TRBV21-1 is listed as a pseudogene. The CDR3 totals 16 residues. In nucleotides, the CDR3 is TGTGCCAGCAGTCGCGAGAAGGGTATTGGGAATCAGCCCCAGCATTTT. Translated: CASSREKGIGNQPQHF.

The chain is built from TRBV6-5 and TRBJ2-5; tentative D call: TRBD2 (6 bases). Germline V CDR1 and CDR2: MNHEY, SVGAGI. The CDR3 is 14 residues long. V was cut by 1 base and J by 4 bases, with 10 bases left in between. The CDR3 protein is CASSYWRVGETQYF. The CDR3 DNA sequence: TGTGCCAGCAGTTACTGGAGGGTGGGAGAGACCCAGTACTTC.